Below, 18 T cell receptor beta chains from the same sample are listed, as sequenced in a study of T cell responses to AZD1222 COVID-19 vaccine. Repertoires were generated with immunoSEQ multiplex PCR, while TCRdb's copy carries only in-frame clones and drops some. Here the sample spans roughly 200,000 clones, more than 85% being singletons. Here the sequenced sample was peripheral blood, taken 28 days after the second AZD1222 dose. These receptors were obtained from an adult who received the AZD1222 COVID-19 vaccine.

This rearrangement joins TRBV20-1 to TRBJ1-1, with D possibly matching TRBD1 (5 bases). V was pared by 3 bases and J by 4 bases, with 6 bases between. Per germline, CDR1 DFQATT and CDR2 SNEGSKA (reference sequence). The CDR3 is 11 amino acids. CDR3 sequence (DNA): TGCAGTGCTAGGGACATCACTGAAGCTTTCTTT. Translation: CSARDITEAFF.

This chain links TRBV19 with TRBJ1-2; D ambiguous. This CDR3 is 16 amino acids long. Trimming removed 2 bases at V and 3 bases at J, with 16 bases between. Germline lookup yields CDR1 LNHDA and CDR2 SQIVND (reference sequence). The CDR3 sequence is CASSIPRVDLDYGYTF. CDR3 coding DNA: TGTGCCAGTAGTATACCCCGTGTGGACTTGGACTATGGCTACACCTTC.

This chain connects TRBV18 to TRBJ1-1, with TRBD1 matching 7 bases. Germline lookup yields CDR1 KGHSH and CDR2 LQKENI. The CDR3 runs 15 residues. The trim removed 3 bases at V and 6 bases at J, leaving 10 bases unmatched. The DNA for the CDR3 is TGTGCCAGCTCACCCCTAGGAGGGGGCGGAGCTGAAGCTTTCTTT. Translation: CASSPLGGGGAEAFF.

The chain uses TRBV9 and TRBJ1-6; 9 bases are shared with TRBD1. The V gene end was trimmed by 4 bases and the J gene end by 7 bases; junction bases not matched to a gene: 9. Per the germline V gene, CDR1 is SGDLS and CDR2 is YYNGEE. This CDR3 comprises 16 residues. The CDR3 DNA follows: TGTGCCAGCAGCACTCAAGGGGGACAGGGAAATTCACCCCTCCACTTT. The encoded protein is CASSTQGGQGNSPLHF.

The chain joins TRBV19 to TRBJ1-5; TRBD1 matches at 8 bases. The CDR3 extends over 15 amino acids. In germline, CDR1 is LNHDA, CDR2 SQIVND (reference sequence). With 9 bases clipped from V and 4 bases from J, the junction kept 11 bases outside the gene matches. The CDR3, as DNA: TGTGCCAGCTCTACAGGGGGGCTAGTGAATCAGCCCCAGCATTTT. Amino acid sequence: CASSTGGLVNQPQHF.

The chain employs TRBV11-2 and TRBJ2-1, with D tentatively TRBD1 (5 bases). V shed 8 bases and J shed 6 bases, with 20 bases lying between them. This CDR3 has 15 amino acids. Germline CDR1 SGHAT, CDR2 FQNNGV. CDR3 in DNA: TGTGCCAGCGCGAAAGGGGAAGGTCGCGGCAATGAGCAGTTCTTC. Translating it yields CASAKGEGRGNEQFF.

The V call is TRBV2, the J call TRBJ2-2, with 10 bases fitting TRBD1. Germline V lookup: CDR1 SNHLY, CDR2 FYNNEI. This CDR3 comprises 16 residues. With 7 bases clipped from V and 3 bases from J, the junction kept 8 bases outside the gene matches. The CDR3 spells CASTQLGTGDTGELFF. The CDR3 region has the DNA TGTGCCAGCACCCAATTGGGGACAGGGGACACCGGGGAGCTGTTTTTT.

CDR3 DNA: TGTGCCAGCAGCTTACCCCCCGTGACAGGCGACTATGAAAAACTGTTTTTT. This sequence encodes CASSLPPVTGDYEKLFF. This chain links TRBV7-8 with TRBJ1-4, with D perhaps matching TRBD1 (6 bases). The length of the CDR3 is 17 residues. Trimming removed 2 bases from V and 6 bases from J, with 19 bases in between. Per germline, CDR1 SGHVS and CDR2 FQNEAQ.

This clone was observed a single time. CDR3 DNA: TGTGCCAGCAGCTTTAAGGCTGAGAACACTGAAGCTTTCTTT. This translates into CASSFKAENTEAFF. J is TRBJ1-1 and V is TRBV7-9, with D unclear. The ends were cut back, 3 bases at V and 1 base at J, with 9 bases in the middle. CDR1 SEHNR and CDR2 FQNEAQ come from the germline V gene (reference sequence). This CDR3 region has 14 residues.

The CDR3 DNA reads TGTGCCAGCAGCTGGGACAGGGTCTCCGGAAACACCATATATTTT. Translation: CASSWDRVSGNTIYF. V and J are TRBV6-5 and TRBJ1-3, with 9 bases identical to TRBD1. CDR1 and CDR2 from the germline V gene are MNHEY and SVGAGI. The J segment lost 4 bases and the V segment lost 6 bases, leaving 7 bases of the junction unmatched. CDR3 length equals 15 residues.

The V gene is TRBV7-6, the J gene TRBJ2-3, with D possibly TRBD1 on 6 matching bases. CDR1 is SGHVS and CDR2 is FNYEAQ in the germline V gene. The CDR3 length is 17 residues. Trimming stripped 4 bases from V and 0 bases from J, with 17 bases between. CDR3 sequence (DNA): TGTGCCAGCAGCTCGAACCCCGGGACAAGGAGCACAGATACGCAGTATTTT. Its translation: CASSSNPGTRSTDTQYF.

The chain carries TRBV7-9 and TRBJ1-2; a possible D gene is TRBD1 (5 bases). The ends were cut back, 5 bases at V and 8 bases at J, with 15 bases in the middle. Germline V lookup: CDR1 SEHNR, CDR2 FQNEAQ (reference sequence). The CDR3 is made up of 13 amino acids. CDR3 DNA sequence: TGTGCCAGCAGCCGGGGTGGGGCTTACGGCTACACCTTC. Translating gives CASSRGGAYGYTF.

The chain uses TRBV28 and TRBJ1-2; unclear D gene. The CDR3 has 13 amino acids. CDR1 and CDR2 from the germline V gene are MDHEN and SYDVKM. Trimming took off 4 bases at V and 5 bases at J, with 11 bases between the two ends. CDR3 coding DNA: TGTGCCAGCAGTTATCGAGGGTCGTATGGCTACACCTTC. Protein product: CASSYRGSYGYTF.

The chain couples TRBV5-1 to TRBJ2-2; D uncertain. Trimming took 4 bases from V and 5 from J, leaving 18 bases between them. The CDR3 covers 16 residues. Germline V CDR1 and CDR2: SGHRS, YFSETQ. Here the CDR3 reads CASSLLTGLRTGELFF. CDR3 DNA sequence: TGCGCCAGCAGCCTCCTGACGGGCTTGCGGACCGGGGAGCTGTTTTTT. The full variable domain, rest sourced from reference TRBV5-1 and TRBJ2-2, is KAGVTQTPRYLIKTRGQQVTLSCSPISGHRSVSWYQQTPGQGLQFLFEYFSETQRNKGNFPGRFSGRQFSNSRSEMNVSTLELGDSALYLCASSLLTGLRTGELFFGEGSRLTVL.

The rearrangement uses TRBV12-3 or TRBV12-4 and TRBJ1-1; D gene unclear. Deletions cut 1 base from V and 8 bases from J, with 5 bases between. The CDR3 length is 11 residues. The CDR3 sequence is CASSLGSEAFF. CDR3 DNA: TGTGCCAGCAGTTTAGGGTCAGAAGCTTTCTTT.

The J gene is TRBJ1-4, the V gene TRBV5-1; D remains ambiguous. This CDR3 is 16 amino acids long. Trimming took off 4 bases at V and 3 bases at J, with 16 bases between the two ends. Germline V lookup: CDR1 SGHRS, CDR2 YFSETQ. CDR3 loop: CASSPGPEVANEKLFF. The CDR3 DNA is TGCGCCAGCAGCCCGGGCCCCGAGGTGGCTAATGAAAAACTGTTTTTT. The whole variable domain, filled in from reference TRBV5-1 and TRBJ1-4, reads KAGVTQTPRYLIKTRGQQVTLSCSPISGHRSVSWYQQTPGQGLQFLFEYFSETQRNKGNFPGRFSGRQFSNSRSEMNVSTLELGDSALYLCASSPGPEVANEKLFFGSGTQLSVL.

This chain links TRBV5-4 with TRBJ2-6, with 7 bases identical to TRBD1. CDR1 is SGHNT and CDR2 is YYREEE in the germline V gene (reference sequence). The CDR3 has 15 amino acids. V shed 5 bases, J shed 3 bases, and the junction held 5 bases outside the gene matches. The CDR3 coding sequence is TGTGCCAGCAGTCGAGGGGGCGGTGGGGCCAACGTCCTGACTTTC. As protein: CASSRGGGGANVLTF.

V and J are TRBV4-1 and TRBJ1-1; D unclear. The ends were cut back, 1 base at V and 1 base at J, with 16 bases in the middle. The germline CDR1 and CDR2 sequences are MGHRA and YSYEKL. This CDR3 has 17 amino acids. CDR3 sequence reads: CASSQGGRARANTEAFF. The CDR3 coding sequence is TGCGCCAGCAGCCAAGGTGGGAGAGCCCGCGCGAACACTGAAGCTTTCTTT.